This T cell receptor (beta chain) was sequenced in a study of T cell responses to AZD1222 COVID-19 vaccine. Produced via immunoSEQ multiplex PCR; TCRdb's table is partial and in-frame only. The top ten clones hold 4.8% of a sample with roughly 110,000 clones, 87% of them seen once. The germline CDR1 and CDR2 sequences are SGHNT and YYREEE (reference sequence). The CDR3 is 16 residues long. Deletions cut 0 bases from V and 4 bases from J, with 14 bases between. Study-level points and caveats: Unmutated variant regions reportedly attract nearly half of all spike-specific TCRs. Among the donors, most were white British and more were female, and clonal diversity was possibly underestimated. It was only after the peak T cell response that any repertoires were sampled.

This clone was seen only once. Its target is not known. The specimen was peripheral blood, collected 28 days after the second AZD1222 dose. The sequence was collected from an adult who received the AZD1222 COVID-19 vaccine. The chain links TRBV5-4 to TRBJ1-5; tentative D call: TRBD1 (5 bases). The CDR3 loop reads CASSLGGTGENQPQHF. CDR3 sequence (DNA): TGTGCCAGCAGCTTGGGGGGGACGGGGGAAAATCAGCCCCAGCATTTT.